This record looks at one T cell receptor beta chain sequence and its context. This entry is derived from a study of blood T cell repertoires in COVID-19. As for the study in general: Material from acute and convalescent COVID-19 was sourced from the United States, Italy and Spain.

Enrollment of patients from Seattle took place during active infection, with longitudinal follow-up. Authors' methods: How many nucleated cells were present was estimated from reference gene primer amplification. TCRdb's table, derived via immunoSEQ multiplex PCR, lists solely in-frame clones and lacks some. D and trimming come from the DNA, and the V and J calls and clone size come from that table. The sample lists about 160,000 clones; around 87% were seen once. The sequenced sample consisted of peripheral blood. The sequence was obtained from a woman aged 70-85 years with COVID-19, enrolled during active disease.

Written as DNA, the CDR3 is TGTGCCAGCAGCATAACGACAGGGGCTGGGCAGCCCCAGCATTTT. It encodes CASSITTGAGQPQHF. V is TRBV7-2 and J is TRBJ1-5, with 8 nucleotides matching TRBD1. There are 15 residues in the CDR3. Germline CDR1 and CDR2: SGHTA and FQGNSA. The junction had 10 bases not matched to a gene; V was cut back by 5 bases and J by 7 bases.